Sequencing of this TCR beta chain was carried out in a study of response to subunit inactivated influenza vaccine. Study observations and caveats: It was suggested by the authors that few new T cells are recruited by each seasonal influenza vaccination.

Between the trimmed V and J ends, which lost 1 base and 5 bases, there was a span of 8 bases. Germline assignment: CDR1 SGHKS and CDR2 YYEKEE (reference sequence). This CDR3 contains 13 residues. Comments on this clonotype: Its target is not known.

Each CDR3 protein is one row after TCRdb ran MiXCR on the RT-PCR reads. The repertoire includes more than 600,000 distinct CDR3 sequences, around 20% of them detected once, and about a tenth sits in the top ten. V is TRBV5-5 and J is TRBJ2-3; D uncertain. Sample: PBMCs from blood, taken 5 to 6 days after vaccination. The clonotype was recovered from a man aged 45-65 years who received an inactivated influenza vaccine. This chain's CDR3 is CASSLIWGDTQYF. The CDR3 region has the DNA TGTGCCAGCAGCTTGATATGGGGAGATACGCAGTATTTT.